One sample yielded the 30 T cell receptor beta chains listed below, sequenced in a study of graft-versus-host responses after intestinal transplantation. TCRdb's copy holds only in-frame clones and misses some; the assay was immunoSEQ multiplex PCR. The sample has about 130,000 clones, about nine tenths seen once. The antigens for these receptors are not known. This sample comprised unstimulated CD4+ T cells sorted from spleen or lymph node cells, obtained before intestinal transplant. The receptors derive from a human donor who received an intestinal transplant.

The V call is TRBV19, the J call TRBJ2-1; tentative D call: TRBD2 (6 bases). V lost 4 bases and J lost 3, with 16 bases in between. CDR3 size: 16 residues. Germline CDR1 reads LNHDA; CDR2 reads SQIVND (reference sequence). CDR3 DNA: TGTGCCAGTAGTAGCCCCGGAGGGTCGGGCTACAATGAGCAGTTCTTC. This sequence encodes CASSSPGGSGYNEQFF.

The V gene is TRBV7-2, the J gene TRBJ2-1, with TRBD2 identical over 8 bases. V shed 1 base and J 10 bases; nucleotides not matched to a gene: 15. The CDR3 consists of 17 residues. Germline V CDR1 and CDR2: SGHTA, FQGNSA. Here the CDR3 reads CASSLVNPGGPSWEQFF. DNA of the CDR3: TGTGCCAGCAGCTTAGTGAATCCGGGAGGGCCCTCTTGGGAGCAGTTCTTC.

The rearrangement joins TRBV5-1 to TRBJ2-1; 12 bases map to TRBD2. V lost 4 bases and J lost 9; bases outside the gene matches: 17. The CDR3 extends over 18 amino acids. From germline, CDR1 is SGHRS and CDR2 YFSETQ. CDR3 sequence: CASSPARTTSGSGSEQFF. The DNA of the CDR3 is TGCGCCAGCAGCCCAGCCCGAACGACTAGCGGGAGTGGTAGTGAGCAGTTCTTC. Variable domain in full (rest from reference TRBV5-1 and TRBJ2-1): KAGVTQTPRYLIKTRGQQVTLSCSPISGHRSVSWYQQTPGQGLQFLFEYFSETQRNKGNFPGRFSGRQFSNSRSEMNVSTLELGDSALYLCASSPARTTSGSGSEQFFGPGTRLTVL.

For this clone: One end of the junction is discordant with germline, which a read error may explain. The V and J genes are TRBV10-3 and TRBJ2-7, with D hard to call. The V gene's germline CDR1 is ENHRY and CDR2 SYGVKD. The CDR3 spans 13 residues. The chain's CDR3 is CATSLESSYEQYF. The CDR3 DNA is TGTGCCACCAGTTTGGAGAGCTCCTACGAGCAGTACTTC.

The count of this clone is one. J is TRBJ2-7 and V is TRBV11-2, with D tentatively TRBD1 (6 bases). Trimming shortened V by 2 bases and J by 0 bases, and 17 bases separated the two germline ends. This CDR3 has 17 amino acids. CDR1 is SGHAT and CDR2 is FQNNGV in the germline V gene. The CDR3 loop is CASSLIWGPLSSYEQYF. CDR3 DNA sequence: TGTGCCAGCAGCTTAATATGGGGGCCCCTGAGCTCCTACGAGCAGTACTTC.

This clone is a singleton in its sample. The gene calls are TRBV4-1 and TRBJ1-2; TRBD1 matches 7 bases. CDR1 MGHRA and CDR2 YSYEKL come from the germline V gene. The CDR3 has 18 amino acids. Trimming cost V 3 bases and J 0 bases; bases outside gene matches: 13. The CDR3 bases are TGCGCCAGCAGCCATGAGGCCGACAGGGCGGATTCTAACTATGGCTACACCTTC. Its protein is CASSHEADRADSNYGYTF.

For the CDR3, the DNA is TGTGCCAGCAGCTGGGGGGGGAAGAGCAATCAGCCCCAGCATTTT. Translating it yields CASSWGGKSNQPQHF. The V and J genes are TRBV28 and TRBJ1-5; possibly TRBD1 for D (5 bases). In germline, CDR1 is MDHEN, CDR2 SYDVKM. The V gene lost 6 bases and the J gene lost 1 base, with 13 bases spanning the gap. This CDR3 is built from 15 residues.

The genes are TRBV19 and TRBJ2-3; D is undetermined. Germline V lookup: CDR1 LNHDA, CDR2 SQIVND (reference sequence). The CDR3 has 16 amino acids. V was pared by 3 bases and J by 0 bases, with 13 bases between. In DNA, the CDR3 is TGTGCCAGTAGTATTAGGAGTGGAATTAGCACAGATACGCAGTATTTT. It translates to CASSIRSGISTDTQYF.

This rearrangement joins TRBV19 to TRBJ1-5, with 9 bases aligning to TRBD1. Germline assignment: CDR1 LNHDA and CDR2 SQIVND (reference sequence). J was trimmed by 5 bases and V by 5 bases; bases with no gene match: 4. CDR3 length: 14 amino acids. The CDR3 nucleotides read TGTGCCAGTAGTGCCACAGGGGGCGATCAGCCCCAGCATTTT. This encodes CASSATGGDQPQHF.

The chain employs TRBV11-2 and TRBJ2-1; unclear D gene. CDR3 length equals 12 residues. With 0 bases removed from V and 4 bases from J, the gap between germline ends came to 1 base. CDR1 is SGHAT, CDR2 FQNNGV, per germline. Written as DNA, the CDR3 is TGTGCCAGCAGCTTAGAGTACAATGAGCAGTTCTTC. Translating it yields CASSLEYNEQFF. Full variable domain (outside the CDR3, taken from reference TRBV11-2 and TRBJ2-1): EAGVAQSPRYKIIEKRQSVAFWCNPISGHATLYWYQQILGQGPKLLIQFQNNGVVDDSQLPKDRFSAERLKGVDSTLKIQPAKLEDSAVYLCASSLEYNEQFFGPGTRLTVL.

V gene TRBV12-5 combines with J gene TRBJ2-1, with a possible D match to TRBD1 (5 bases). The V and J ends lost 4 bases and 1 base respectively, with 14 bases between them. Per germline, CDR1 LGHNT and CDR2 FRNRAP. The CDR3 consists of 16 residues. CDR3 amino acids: CASGSYRYGSYNEQFF. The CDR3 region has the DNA TGTGCTAGTGGTTCGTACAGGTATGGGTCCTACAATGAGCAGTTCTTC.

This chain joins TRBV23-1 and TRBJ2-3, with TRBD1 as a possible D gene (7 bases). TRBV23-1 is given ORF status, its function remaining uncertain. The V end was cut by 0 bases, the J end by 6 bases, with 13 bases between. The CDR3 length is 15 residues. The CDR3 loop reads CASSQSEGAGDTQYF. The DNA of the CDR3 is TGCGCCAGCAGTCAATCAGAGGGGGCGGGGGATACGCAGTATTTT.

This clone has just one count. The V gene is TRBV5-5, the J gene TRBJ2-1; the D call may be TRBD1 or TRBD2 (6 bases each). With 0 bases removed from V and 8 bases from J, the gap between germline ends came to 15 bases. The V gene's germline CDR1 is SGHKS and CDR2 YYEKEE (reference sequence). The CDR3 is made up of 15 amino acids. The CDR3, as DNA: TGTGCCAGCAGCTTGGCTGGGGGCGGGACCTATGAGCAGTTCTTC. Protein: CASSLAGGGTYEQFF.

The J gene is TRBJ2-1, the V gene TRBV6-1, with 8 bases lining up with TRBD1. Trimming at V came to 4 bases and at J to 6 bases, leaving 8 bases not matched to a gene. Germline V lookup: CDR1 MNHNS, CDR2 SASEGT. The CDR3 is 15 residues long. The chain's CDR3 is CASSGPTGAGNEQFF. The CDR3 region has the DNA TGTGCCAGCAGTGGACCGACAGGGGCAGGCAATGAGCAGTTCTTC.

The CDR3 coding sequence is TGTGCCAGCCAAAGAGCGGGGGGTATGGATACGCAGTATTTT. Its protein is CASQRAGGMDTQYF. This rearrangement joins TRBV7-3 to TRBJ2-3, with 9 nucleotides matching TRBD2. Unmatched junction bases numbered 9, after V lost 8 bases and J lost 6 bases. CDR1 and CDR2 (germline): SGHTA, FQGTGA. The CDR3 spans 14 residues.

CDR3 coding DNA: TGTGCCAGATCCGTCCAACCTAGCGGGAGATCGGCAAGGCAAGAGACCCAGTACTTC. Amino acid sequence: CARSVQPSGRSARQETQYF. This sequence joins TRBV28 and TRBJ2-5, with TRBD2 matching over 10 bases. The length of the CDR3 is 19 residues. The J segment lost 2 bases and the V segment lost 9 bases, leaving 21 bases of the junction unmatched. From germline, CDR1 is MDHEN and CDR2 SYDVKM.

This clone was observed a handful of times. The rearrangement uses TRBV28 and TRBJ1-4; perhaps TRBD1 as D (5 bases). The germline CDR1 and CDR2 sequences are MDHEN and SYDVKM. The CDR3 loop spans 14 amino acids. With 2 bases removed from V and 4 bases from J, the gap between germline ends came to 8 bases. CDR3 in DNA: TGTGCCAGCAGTTTAAACGGGGGTAATGAAAAACTGTTTTTT. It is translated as CASSLNGGNEKLFF.

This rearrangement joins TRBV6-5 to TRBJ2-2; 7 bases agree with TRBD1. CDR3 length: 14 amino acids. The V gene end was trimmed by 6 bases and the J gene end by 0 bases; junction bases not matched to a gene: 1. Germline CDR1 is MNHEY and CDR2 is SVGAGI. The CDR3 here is CASRRGPNTGELFF. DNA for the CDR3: TGTGCCAGCAGGAGGGGGCCGAACACCGGGGAGCTGTTTTTT.

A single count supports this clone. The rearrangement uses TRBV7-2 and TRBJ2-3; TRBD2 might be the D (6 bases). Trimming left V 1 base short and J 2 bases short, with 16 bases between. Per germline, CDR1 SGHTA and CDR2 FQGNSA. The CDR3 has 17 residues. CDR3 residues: CASSLDLGGTITDTQYF. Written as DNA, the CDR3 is TGTGCCAGCAGCTTAGATCTGGGCGGGACCATCACAGATACGCAGTATTTT.

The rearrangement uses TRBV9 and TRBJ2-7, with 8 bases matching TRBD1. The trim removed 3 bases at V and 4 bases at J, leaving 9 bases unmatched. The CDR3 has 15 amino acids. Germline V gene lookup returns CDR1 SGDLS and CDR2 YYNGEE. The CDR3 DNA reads TGTGCCAGCAGCGATGCCGACAGGGGTGATTACGAGCAGTACTTC. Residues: CASSDADRGDYEQYF.

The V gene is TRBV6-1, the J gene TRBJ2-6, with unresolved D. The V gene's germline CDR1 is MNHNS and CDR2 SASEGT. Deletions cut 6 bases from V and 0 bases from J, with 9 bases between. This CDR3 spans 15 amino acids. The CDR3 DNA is TGTGCCAGCAGCCCGGGCAGCTCTGGGGCCAACGTCCTGACTTTC. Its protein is CASSPGSSGANVLTF.

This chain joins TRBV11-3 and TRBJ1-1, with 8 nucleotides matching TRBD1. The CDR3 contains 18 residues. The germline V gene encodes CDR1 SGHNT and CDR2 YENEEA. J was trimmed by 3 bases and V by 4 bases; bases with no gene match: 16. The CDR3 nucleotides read TGTGCCAGCAGCTGTGACACTAGGCAAGACAGGGGCGACACTGAAGCTTTCTTT. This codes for CASSCDTRQDRGDTEAFF. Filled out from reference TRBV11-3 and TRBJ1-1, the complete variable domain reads EAGVVQSPRYKIIEKKQPVAFWCNPISGHNTLYWYLQNLGQGPELLIRYENEEAVDDSQLPKDRFSAERLKGVDSTLKIQPAELGDSAVYLCASSCDTRQDRGDTEAFFGQGTRLTVV.

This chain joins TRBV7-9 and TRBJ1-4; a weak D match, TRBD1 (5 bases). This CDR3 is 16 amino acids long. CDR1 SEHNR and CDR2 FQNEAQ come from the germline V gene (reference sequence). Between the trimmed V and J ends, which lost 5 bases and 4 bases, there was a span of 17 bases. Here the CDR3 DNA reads TGTGCCAGCAGCCGTCTCCACGGGACTTATAATGAAAAACTGTTTTTT. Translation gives CASSRLHGTYNEKLFF.

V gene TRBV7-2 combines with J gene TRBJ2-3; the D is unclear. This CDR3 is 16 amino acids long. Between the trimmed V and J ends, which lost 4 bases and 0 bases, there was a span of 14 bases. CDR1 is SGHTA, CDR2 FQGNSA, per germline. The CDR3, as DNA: TGTGCCAGCAGCTCCCGCCCAGCTCCTAGCACAGATACGCAGTATTTT. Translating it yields CASSSRPAPSTDTQYF.

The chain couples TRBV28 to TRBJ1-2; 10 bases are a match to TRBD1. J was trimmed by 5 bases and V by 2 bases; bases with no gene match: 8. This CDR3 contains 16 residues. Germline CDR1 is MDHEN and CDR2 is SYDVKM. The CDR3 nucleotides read TGTGCCAGCAGTTTAAGGGACAGGGGATCAGGGTATGGCTACACCTTC. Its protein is CASSLRDRGSGYGYTF.

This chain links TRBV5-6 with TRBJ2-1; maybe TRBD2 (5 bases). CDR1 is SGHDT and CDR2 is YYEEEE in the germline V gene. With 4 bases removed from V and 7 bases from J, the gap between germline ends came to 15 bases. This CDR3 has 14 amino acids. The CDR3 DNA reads TGTGCCAGCAGCAGAAGAGGGCTAGTAAATGAGCAGTTCTTC. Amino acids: CASSRRGLVNEQFF.

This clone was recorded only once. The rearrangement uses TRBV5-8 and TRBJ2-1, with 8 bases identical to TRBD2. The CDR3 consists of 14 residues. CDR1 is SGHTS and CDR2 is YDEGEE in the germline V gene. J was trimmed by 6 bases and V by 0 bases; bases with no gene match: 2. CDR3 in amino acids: CASSLGLAFNEQFF. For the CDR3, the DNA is TGTGCCAGCAGCTTGGGACTAGCGTTCAATGAGCAGTTCTTC.

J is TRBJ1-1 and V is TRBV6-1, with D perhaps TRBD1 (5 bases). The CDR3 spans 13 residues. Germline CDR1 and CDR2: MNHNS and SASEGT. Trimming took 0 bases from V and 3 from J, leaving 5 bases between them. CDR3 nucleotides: TGTGCCAGCAGTGAAGCGGGGGACACTGAAGCTTTCTTT. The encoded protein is CASSEAGDTEAFF.

As DNA, the CDR3 is TGCGCCAGCAGCCAAGAAAGGGGGCCAAGTCTAGCCTCAGGAAACACCATATATTTT. It yields the protein CASSQERGPSLASGNTIYF. The rearrangement joins TRBV4-1 to TRBJ1-3, with 7 bases lining up with TRBD1. Per the germline V gene, CDR1 is MGHRA and CDR2 is YSYEKL. The CDR3 extends over 19 amino acids. The J segment lost 4 bases and the V segment lost 0 bases, leaving 15 bases of the junction unmatched.

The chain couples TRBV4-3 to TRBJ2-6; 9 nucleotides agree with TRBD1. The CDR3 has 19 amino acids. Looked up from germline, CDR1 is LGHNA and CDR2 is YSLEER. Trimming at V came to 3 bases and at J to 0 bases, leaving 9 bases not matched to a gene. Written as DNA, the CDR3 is TGCGCCAGCAGCCAGCGACAGGGGGGCATAAGCTCTGGGGCCAACGTCCTGACTTTC. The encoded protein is CASSQRQGGISSGANVLTF.